The T cell receptor beta chain under discussion was sequenced for a study of T cell repertoires in cytomegalovirus infection. Study-wide background: Signatures in public TCR beta sequences pointed to both CMV infection and matching HLA type. Study-wide findings and caveats: HLA-C-restricted CMV-specific TCR beta clonotypes prevailed in the ex vivo response.

This clonotype was detected many times. Its antigen is unidentified. Trimming pared 5 bases from V and 3 bases from J, leaving 10 bases between. This CDR3 is built from 13 residues. The V gene's germline CDR1 is SGHVS and CDR2 FQNEAQ. One entry per CDR3 protein results from TCRdb running MiXCR on the reads. The table has about 180,000 distinct CDR3 sequences, about an eighth seen once. The gene calls are TRBV7-8 and TRBJ1-1; tentative D call: TRBD1 (6 bases). Sample: PBMCs. The TCR originated in a human donor in good health (CMV status not recorded). Some clones in this sample may be carry-over from other donors' samples. The CDR3 coding sequence is TGTGCCAGCAGCGAACAGGGTTACACTGAAGCTTTCTTT. Translated, it gives CASSEQGYTEAFF.